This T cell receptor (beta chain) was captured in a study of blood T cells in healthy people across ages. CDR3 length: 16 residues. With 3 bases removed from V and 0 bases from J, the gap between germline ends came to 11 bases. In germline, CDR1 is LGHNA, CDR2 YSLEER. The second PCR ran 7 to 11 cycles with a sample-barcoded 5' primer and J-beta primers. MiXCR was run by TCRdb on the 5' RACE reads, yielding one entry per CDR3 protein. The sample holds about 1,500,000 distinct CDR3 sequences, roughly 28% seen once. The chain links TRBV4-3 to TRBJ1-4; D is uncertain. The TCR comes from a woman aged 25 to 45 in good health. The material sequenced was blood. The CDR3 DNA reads TGCGCCAGCAGCCAGGAATATTTCTCAACTAATGAAAAACTGTTTTTT. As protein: CASSQEYFSTNEKLFF.